This entry is about one TCR beta chain. No antigen is known for it. TCRdb itself ran the 5' RACE reads through MiXCR, one entry per CDR3 protein. The table lists 400,000 or so distinct CDR3 sequences, under 30% of them singletons. These data come from a study of identical twins' blood T cells. Study outcomes and limitations: Mainly, cloneset size products determined shared clonotypes, twins included. Twin repertoire similarity may partly reflect shared environment. Even for out-of-frame TCRbeta, twins reportedly shared V gene usage much more than unrelated donors. Abundant TCRbeta CDR3s overlapped more between twins than with unrelated donors.

The CDR3 contains 13 residues. V was trimmed by 6 bases and J by 11 bases, leaving 20 bases between them. CDR1 and CDR2 (germline): SGDLS, YYNGEE. The rearrangement links TRBV9 to TRBJ1-1, with a possible D match to TRBD1 (6 bases). This TCR came from a woman aged 18-50 years in good health. Sequencing input: PBMCs. The CDR3, as DNA: TGTGCCAGCAACAAGGGGGAGGATGGTACGGCTTTCTTT. This sequence encodes CASNKGEDGTAFF.